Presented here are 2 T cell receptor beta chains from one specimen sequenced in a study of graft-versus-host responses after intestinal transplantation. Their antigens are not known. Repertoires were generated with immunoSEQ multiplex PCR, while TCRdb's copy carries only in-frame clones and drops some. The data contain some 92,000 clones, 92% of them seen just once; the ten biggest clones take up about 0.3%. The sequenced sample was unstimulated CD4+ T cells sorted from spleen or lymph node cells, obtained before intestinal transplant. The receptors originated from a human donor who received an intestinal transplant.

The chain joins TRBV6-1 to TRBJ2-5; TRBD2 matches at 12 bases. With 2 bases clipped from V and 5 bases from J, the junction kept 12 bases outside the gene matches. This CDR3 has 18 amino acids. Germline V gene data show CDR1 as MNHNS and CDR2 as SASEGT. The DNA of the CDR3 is TGTGCCAGCAGTGAAAAAAGACTAGCGGGAGCCTCCAGGGAGACCCAGTACTTC. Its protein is CASSEKRLAGASRETQYF.

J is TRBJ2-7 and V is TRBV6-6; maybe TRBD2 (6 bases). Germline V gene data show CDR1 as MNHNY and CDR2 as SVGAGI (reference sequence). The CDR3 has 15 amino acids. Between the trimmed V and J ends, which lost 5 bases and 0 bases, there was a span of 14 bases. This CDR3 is CASSPAAGSSYEQYF. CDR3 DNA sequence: TGTGCCAGCAGTCCAGCGGCGGGATCCTCCTACGAGCAGTACTTC.